This passage covers 32 T cell receptor beta chains from one sample sequenced in a study of T cells in Graves' hyperthyroidism and ophthalmopathy. What was amplified from RNA transcripts were TCR beta CDR3 regions. During a first-round RT-PCR of the TCR CDR3, the HTBI primer set was used. Each CDR3 protein gets one entry after TCRdb re-called the multiplex PCR reads with MiXCR. The sample includes just over 550,000 distinct CDR3 sequences, 46% seen only once; the top ten take 8.2%. The sample consisted of peripheral blood or thyroid tissue (not recorded which). All receptors derive from a woman aged 18 to 35 with Graves' hyperthyroidism.

This clonotype is a singleton in its sample. CDR3 in amino acids: CSVEDRGIYGYTF. The CDR3 bases are TGCAGCGTTGAGGACAGGGGGATCTATGGCTACACCTTC. V gene TRBV29-1 combines with J gene TRBJ1-2; TRBD1 matches 10 bases. The CDR3 is made up of 13 amino acids. With V trimmed by 3 bases and J by 4 bases, 2 bases remained unmatched. Per the germline V gene, CDR1 is SQVTM and CDR2 is ANQGSEA.

CDR3 in amino acids: CASSSASHGETQYF. Written as DNA, the CDR3 is TGTGCCAGCAGCAGTGCTAGCCATGGAGAGACCCAGTACTTC. The J gene is TRBJ2-5, the V gene TRBV7-2, with D possibly matching TRBD2 (5 bases). Germline values: CDR1 SGHTA, CDR2 FQGNSA. The ends were cut back, 5 bases at V and 4 bases at J, with 14 bases in the middle. The CDR3 has 14 residues.

This clonotype was found once. The chain employs TRBV6-2 or TRBV6-3 and TRBJ1-4; the D gene is possibly TRBD1 (5 bases). Germline values: CDR1 MNHEY, CDR2 SVGEGT. The CDR3 length is 14 residues. V shed 0 bases and J shed 8 bases, with 10 bases lying between them. CDR3 residues: CASSYSGGDEKLFF. CDR3 DNA sequence: TGTGCCAGCAGTTACTCCGGAGGGGACGAAAAACTGTTTTTT.

This clonotype has only one observation. With a much larger clone just one base away, this may be a read error. The chain is built from TRBV25-1 and TRBJ1-5; D call uncertain. Germline lookup yields CDR1 MGHDK and CDR2 SYGVNS. The V end was cut by 2 bases, the J end by 0 bases, with 5 bases between. This CDR3 is built from 14 residues. CDR3 in DNA: TGTGCCAGCAGTGAAAGGGCTAGCAATCAGCCCCAGCATTTT. Translation: CASSERASNQPQHF. Full variable domain (remainder filled in from reference TRBV25-1 and TRBJ1-5): EADIYQTPRYLVIGTGKKITLECSQTMGHDKMYWYQQDPGMELHLIHYSYGVNSTEKGDLSSESTVSRIRTEHFPLTLESARPSHTSQYLCASSERASNQPQHFGDGTRLSIL.

The table lists this clonotype with a few counts. A read error may explain this, as a much larger clone is one base away. The V and J genes are TRBV2 and TRBJ2-6; 7 positions match TRBD1. The germline V gene has CDR1 SNHLY and CDR2 FYNNEI. The CDR3 consists of 15 residues. The trim removed 10 bases at V and 0 bases at J, leaving 6 bases unmatched. CDR3 coding DNA: TGTGCCACCGGACAGGTCCTCTCTGGGGCCAACGTCCTGACTTTC. Translation gives CATGQVLSGANVLTF.

V gene TRBV7-3 combines with J gene TRBJ2-7; weak D call: TRBD2 (6 bases). The germline V and J ends were trimmed by 9 bases and 2 bases, with 23 bases remaining between them. CDR1 and CDR2 (germline): SGHTA, FQGTGA. The CDR3 covers 16 residues. The CDR3 DNA sequence: TGTGCCAGTAGTACCCCCTCGGGGGAGGACACCTACGAGCAGTACTTC. It codes for CASSTPSGEDTYEQYF.

The chain joins TRBV7-3 to TRBJ2-5, with 7 bases aligning to TRBD1. The germline V gene has CDR1 SGHTA and CDR2 FQGTGA. Trimming removed 5 bases from V and 0 bases from J; junction bases left unmatched: 12. The CDR3 has 17 residues. The CDR3 coding sequence is TGTGCCAGCAGCCCATTTGCGAGGGGGCAGAACCAAGAGACCCAGTACTTC. Translated: CASSPFARGQNQETQYF. Using reference TRBV7-3 and TRBJ2-5 for the parts outside the CDR3, the full variable domain is GAGVSQTPSNKVTEKGKYVELRCDPISGHTALYWYRQSLGQGPEFLIYFQGTGAADDSGLPNDRFFAVRPEGSVSTLKIQRTERGDSAVYLCASSPFARGQNQETQYFGPGTRLLVL.

About this clonotype itself: At one end the junction does not follow the germline gene, possibly because of a read error. This chain links TRBV25-1 with TRBJ2-5, with 8 bases fitting TRBD1. The length of the CDR3 is 16 residues. CDR1 is MGHDK, CDR2 SYGVNS, per germline. The CDR3 coding sequence is TGCGCCGGCAGTGAGGGGGAATCGACAGGGGAAGAGACCCAGTACTTC. The encoded protein is CAGSEGESTGEETQYF.

This clonotype has a handful of counts. V usage is TRBV2 and J usage is TRBJ1-4, with D perhaps matching TRBD1 (6 bases). With 6 bases removed from V and 3 bases from J, the gap between germline ends came to 11 bases. CDR3 length equals 14 residues. CDR1 and CDR2 from the germline V gene are SNHLY and FYNNEI. The CDR3 coding sequence is TGTGCCAGCAGCCCGACAGGCCCTAATGAAAAACTGTTTTTT. Its translation: CASSPTGPNEKLFF.

Comment on this clonotype: This may arise from a read error, as a much more abundant clone is one base away. The V call is TRBV29-1, the J call TRBJ1-1; D gene ambiguous. From germline, CDR1 is SQVTM and CDR2 ANQGSEA. The length of the CDR3 is 14 residues. The V gene lost 0 bases and the J gene lost 5 bases, with 13 bases spanning the gap. The CDR3 loop is CSVEEVILRTEAFF. The CDR3 DNA is TGCAGCGTTGAAGAGGTCATCCTGAGGACTGAAGCTTTCTTT.

V and J are TRBV2 and TRBJ1-1, with 8 bases that match TRBD1. The CDR3 runs 14 residues. CDR1 is SNHLY and CDR2 is FYNNEI in the germline V gene. The V and J ends lost 8 bases and 0 bases, in that order; junction bases with no gene match: 5. The CDR3 bases are TGTGCCAGCCACAGGGGGACCCTGAACACTGAAGCTTTCTTT. Translation gives CASHRGTLNTEAFF.

This rearrangement joins TRBV6-1 to TRBJ2-2; 10 bases agree with TRBD2. V trimming: 2 bases; J trimming: 3 bases; junction bases outside the gene matches: 6. Germline V gene data show CDR1 as MNHNS and CDR2 as SASEGT. This CDR3 spans 17 amino acids. CDR3 loop: CASSESSGSLDTGELFF. CDR3 nucleotide sequence: TGTGCCAGCAGTGAATCTAGCGGGAGCTTGGACACCGGGGAGCTGTTTTTT.

Details on this clonotype: At one end, the junction sequence differs from germline, possibly due to a read error. The V gene is TRBV7-9, the J gene TRBJ1-6, with TRBD1 matching over 7 bases. The germline CDR1 and CDR2 sequences are SEHNR and FQNEAQ (reference sequence). CDR3 length: 15 amino acids. CDR3 sequence reads: CASSSQGGLNSPLHF. DNA of the CDR3: TGCGCCAGCAGCTCCCAAGGGGGCCTTAATTCACCCCTCCACTTT. Full variable domain (outside the CDR3, taken from reference TRBV7-9 and TRBJ1-6): DTGVSQNPRHKITKRGQNVTFRCDPISEHNRLYWYRQTLGQGPEFLTYFQNEAQLEKSRLLSDRFSAERPKGSFSTLEIQRTEQGDSAMYLCASSSQGGLNSPLHFGNGTRLTVT.

Concerning this clonotype itself: Just one base apart from a much larger clone, this may be a read error. The CDR3 here is CASSPAGSGGYEQYF. In nucleotides, the CDR3 is TGTGCCAGCAGCCCTGCTGGTAGCGGTGGCTACGAGCAGTACTTC. This chain links TRBV11-1 with TRBJ2-7, with D possibly TRBD2 on 6 matching bases. Deletions cut 5 bases from V and 3 bases from J, with 17 bases between. CDR3 length: 15 residues. CDR1 SGHAT and CDR2 FQDESV come from the germline V gene (reference sequence). Variable domain in full (rest from reference TRBV11-1 and TRBJ2-7): EAEVAQSPRYKITEKSQAVAFWCDPISGHATLYWYRQILGQGPELLVQFQDESVVDDSQLPKDRFSAERLKGVDSTLKIQPAELGDSAMYLCASSPAGSGGYEQYFGPGTRLTVT.

The V call is TRBV12-3 or TRBV12-4, the J call TRBJ1-3; D gene uncertain. This CDR3 spans 14 amino acids. V was clipped by 5 bases and J by 0 bases, with 8 bases between them. The DNA for the CDR3 is TGTGCCAGCAGTCGACTGTCCTCTGGAAACACCATATATTTT. This sequence encodes CASSRLSSGNTIYF.

The V and J genes are TRBV10-1 and TRBJ1-6; 7 bases are shared with TRBD1. Germline lookup yields CDR1 WNHNN and CDR2 SYGVQD (reference sequence). J was trimmed by 10 bases and V by 6 bases; bases with no gene match: 12. The CDR3 runs 15 residues. CDR3 nucleotide sequence: TGCGCCAGCAGACACCGGGACAGCTTTGGGTCACCCCTCCACTTT. It codes for CASRHRDSFGSPLHF.

The chain carries TRBV29-1 and TRBJ2-7, with 10 bases fitting TRBD2. Germline trimming cut 8 bases from V and 2 bases from J; bases unmatched to any gene: 6. This CDR3 region has 13 residues. CDR1 is SQVTM and CDR2 is ANQGSEA in the germline V gene. In DNA, the CDR3 is TGCAGCTTCAGAGCGGGAGGGCCCTACGAGCAGTACTTC. Protein sequence: CSFRAGGPYEQYF.

The V call is TRBV10-3, the J call TRBJ2-2, with 7 bases matching TRBD2. The germline CDR1 and CDR2 sequences are ENHRY and SYGVKD. Trimming cost V 10 bases and J 5 bases; bases outside gene matches: 22. The CDR3 has 18 residues. This CDR3 is CASRTRRLGRERTGELFF. The CDR3 DNA reads as TGTGCCAGCAGAACACGGCGGCTTGGGCGGGAGAGGACCGGGGAGCTGTTTTTT.

This chain joins TRBV2 and TRBJ1-1, with D possibly being TRBD1 (5 bases). Germline CDR1 SNHLY, CDR2 FYNNEI. V dropped 5 bases and J dropped 2 bases, with 18 bases sitting between them. The CDR3 extends over 16 amino acids. The CDR3 coding sequence is TGTGCCAGCAGTCTCGACGCCGGGACCGCAAACACTGAAGCTTTCTTT. It codes for CASSLDAGTANTEAFF.

Only a few counts were recorded for this clonotype. The V and J genes are TRBV20-1 and TRBJ2-2; 7 bases map to TRBD1. CDR1 DFQATT and CDR2 SNEGSKA come from the germline V gene (reference sequence). V was pared by 6 bases and J by 3 bases, with 4 bases of the junction left unmatched. CDR3 length: 13 amino acids. This chain's CDR3 is CSAHDRDTGELFF. CDR3 in DNA: TGCAGTGCACACGACAGGGACACCGGGGAGCTGTTTTTT.

As regards this clonotype: Just one base apart from a much larger clone, this may be a read error. Because the CDR3 is missing its conserved closing phenylalanine or tryptophan, this is likely a read error. The chain has TRBV2 and TRBJ1-2, with D maybe TRBD1 (6 bases). Looked up from germline, CDR1 is SNHLY and CDR2 is FYNNEI. V was shortened by 4 bases and J by 0 bases, with 21 bases between the two germline ends. This CDR3 is 18 amino acids long. CDR3 region: CASSADRRPPGTNYGYTS. CDR3 DNA: TGTGCCAGCAGTGCAGACAGGCGCCCCCCGGGAACTAACTATGGCTACACCTCC.

Only one count was recorded for this clonotype. This chain uses TRBV25-1 with TRBJ1-2, with D perhaps matching TRBD1 (5 bases). Germline V gene lookup returns CDR1 MGHDK and CDR2 SYGVNS. The ends were cut back, 3 bases at V and 6 bases at J, with 20 bases in the middle. The CDR3 spans 16 residues. The CDR3: CASSDIRVRDVNGYTF. In nucleotides, the CDR3 is TGTGCCAGCAGTGATATTCGGGTCAGGGACGTGAATGGCTACACCTTC.

The rearrangement links TRBV7-2 to TRBJ1-4; D is possibly TRBD1 (6 bases). This CDR3 is built from 15 residues. Germline V CDR1 and CDR2: SGHTA, FQGNSA. V gave up 5 bases and J gave up 8 bases, with 18 bases separating them. The CDR3 sequence is CASSRGRGLEEKLFF. The DNA of the CDR3 is TGTGCCAGCAGCAGAGGACGGGGGCTGGAGGAAAAACTGTTTTTT. The entire variable domain, with the rest obtained from reference TRBV7-2 and TRBJ1-4, is as follows: GAGVSQSPSNKVTEKGKDVELRCDPISGHTALYWYRQSLGQGLEFLIYFQGNSAPDKSGLPSDRFSAERTGGSVSTLTIQRTQQEDSAVYLCASSRGRGLEEKLFFGSGTQLSVL.

Comments on this clonotype: This may stem from a read error, because a much larger clone lies one nucleotide away. As DNA, the CDR3 is TGTGCCAGCAGTGAATCCGGGACCCACGGGCGCTACACCTTC. This sequence encodes CASSESGTHGRYTF. This chain connects TRBV24-1 to TRBJ1-2; maybe TRBD1 (5 bases). The CDR3 contains 14 residues. Germline V lookup: CDR1 KGHDR, CDR2 SFDVKD.

The J gene is TRBJ2-7, the V gene TRBV6-1; TRBD2 matches 11 bases. The CDR3 sequence is 15 residues long. V was pared by 5 bases and J by 2 bases, with 5 bases of the junction left unmatched. Per germline, CDR1 MNHNS and CDR2 SASEGT. In DNA form, the CDR3 reads TGTGCCAGCAGTATGGGACTAGCGGCAACCTACGAGCAGTACTTC. It encodes CASSMGLAATYEQYF.

This sequence joins TRBV19 and TRBJ1-1; the D gene is possibly TRBD1 (5 bases). Germline-derived CDR1 and CDR2 are LNHDA and SQIVND (reference sequence). V lost 7 bases and J 6 bases, leaving 9 bases between the germline ends. The CDR3 covers 11 residues. CDR3 sequence: CASMTASEAFF. In DNA form, the CDR3 reads TGTGCCAGTATGACAGCCTCTGAAGCTTTCTTT.

Points on this clonotype: This CDR3 fails to terminate in the conserved phenylalanine or tryptophan, so it likely reflects a read error. V usage is TRBV19 and J usage is TRBJ2-7; 9 nucleotides align to TRBD2. The CDR3 totals 12 residues. Germline V gene sequence: CDR1 LNHDA, CDR2 SQIVND (reference sequence). After removal of 5 bases from V and 7 bases from J, the junction contained 3 bases not matched to a gene. This CDR3 is CASSHLAGEQYI. As DNA, the CDR3 is TGTGCCAGTAGTCACCTAGCGGGAGAGCAGTACATC.

This clonotype showed up just once. The V gene is TRBV19, the J gene TRBJ2-7, with 7 bases matching TRBD2. The CDR3 length is 15 residues. Germline loops: CDR1 LNHDA, CDR2 SQIVND (reference sequence). With 2 bases clipped from V and 3 bases from J, the junction kept 7 bases outside the gene matches. The CDR3 sequence is CASSITGGPRYEQYF. CDR3 DNA sequence: TGTGCCAGTAGTATAACGGGAGGACCCCGCTACGAGCAGTACTTC.

A few counts support this clonotype. CDR3 coding DNA: TGCGCCAGCAGCGGGGGACAGGGGGAGAACACTGAAGCTTTCTTT. Residues: CASSGGQGENTEAFF. V gene TRBV5-1 combines with J gene TRBJ1-1; TRBD1 matches 11 bases. This CDR3 spans 15 amino acids. Germline V CDR1 and CDR2: SGHRS, YFSETQ. The junction had 3 bases not matched to a gene; V was cut back by 4 bases and J by 1 base.

The rearrangement uses TRBV4-1 and TRBJ2-5; the D is unclear. CDR3 length: 13 amino acids. Trimming took 1 base from V and 6 from J, leaving 9 bases between them. Per the germline V gene, CDR1 is MGHRA and CDR2 is YSYEKL. In DNA form, the CDR3 reads TGCGCCAGCAGCCAAGCCCAAGACAAGACCCAGTACTTC. Protein sequence: CASSQAQDKTQYF.

This chain connects TRBV5-1 to TRBJ2-7; D is possibly TRBD1 (6 bases). The CDR3 length is 14 residues. The V and J ends lost 7 bases and 7 bases respectively, with 21 bases between them. Germline assignment: CDR1 SGHRS and CDR2 YFSETQ. For the CDR3, the DNA is TGCGCCAGCGCCCCGGGATACAGGGACCGAGAGCAGTACTTC. Encoded protein: CASAPGYRDREQYF.

This clonotype was observed a few times. The chain joins TRBV19 to TRBJ1-4; TRBD1 might be the D (5 bases). Trimming pared 4 bases from V and 0 bases from J, leaving 12 bases between. The CDR3 extends over 16 amino acids. The germline CDR1 and CDR2 sequences are LNHDA and SQIVND (reference sequence). The CDR3 loop reads CASSSSGPATNEKLFF. The CDR3 DNA sequence: TGTGCCAGTAGTAGTTCGGGACCGGCAACTAATGAAAAACTGTTTTTT.